The next 25 T cell receptor beta chains were all read from a single sample in a study of control samples from healthy donors and cancer patients. The protocol was immunoSEQ multiplex PCR, while the TCRdb copy is restricted to in-frame clones and leaves out a portion. Here the sample spans about 83,000 clones, roughly 91% being singletons. Sample: blood. The receptors here all came from a middle-aged man in good health.

This chain uses TRBV6-5 with TRBJ1-4, with D possibly TRBD1 on 5 matching bases. Per the germline V gene, CDR1 is MNHEY and CDR2 is SVGAGI. The CDR3 extends over 12 amino acids. The V and J ends lost 6 bases and 8 bases respectively, with 10 bases between them. The DNA for the CDR3 is TGTGCCAGCAGGGGAAAGGGGGAAAAACTGTTTTTT. It specifies CASRGKGEKLFF.

This chain joins TRBV21-1 and TRBJ2-4; TRBD2 reflects the table's D call only, with no check against the DNA. TRBV21-1 is deemed a pseudogene. There are 19 residues in the CDR3. CDR3 amino acids: CASSKVETSGDLAKNIQYF. CDR3 nucleotide sequence: TGTGCCAGCAGCAAAGTAGAGACTAGCGGTGATCTAGCCAAAAACATTCAGTACTTC.

V usage is TRBV5-1 and J usage is TRBJ1-1; 8 bases match TRBD1. The junction had 11 bases not matched to a gene; V was cut back by 6 bases and J by 4 bases. CDR1 is SGHRS, CDR2 YFSETQ, per germline. The CDR3 length is 15 residues. The CDR3 bases are TGCGCCAGCACCCTTACAGGGGGTACCGTCACTGAAGCTTTCTTT. Its protein product is CASTLTGGTVTEAFF.

The CDR3 here is CASSLGNPNYGYTF. CDR3 sequence (DNA): TGTGCCAGCAGCTTAGGAAACCCTAACTATGGCTACACCTTC. The chain uses TRBV7-9 and TRBJ1-2; D not certain. This CDR3 spans 14 amino acids. CDR1 and CDR2 from the germline V gene are SEHNR and FQNEAQ (reference sequence). Trimming left V 1 base short and J 0 bases short, with 6 bases between. Supplemented by reference TRBV7-9 and TRBJ1-2, the full variable domain reads DTGVSQNPRHKITKRGQNVTFRCDPISEHNRLYWYRQTLGQGPEFLTYFQNEAQLEKSRLLSDRFSAERPKGSFSTLEIQRTEQGDSAMYLCASSLGNPNYGYTFGSGTRLTVV.

This chain connects TRBV10-2 to TRBJ1-1; unclear D gene. CDR3 length equals 11 residues. Germline V gene data show CDR1 as WSHSY and CDR2 as SAAADI. V shed 6 bases and J shed 3 bases, with 5 bases lying between them. The CDR3 nucleotides read TGCGCCAGCAGGTCCGACACTGAAGCTTTCTTT. Its translation is CASRSDTEAFF.

The CDR3 spells CASSYGNSPLHF. Here the CDR3 DNA reads TGTGCCAGCAGTTATGGAAATTCACCCCTCCACTTT. The chain carries TRBV12-3 or TRBV12-4 and TRBJ1-6; no reliable D call. V lost 4 bases to trimming and J lost 7 bases, with 5 bases between them. This CDR3 contains 12 residues.

The sample holds one count of this clone. The chain employs TRBV19 and TRBJ1-3; D might be TRBD1 (5 bases). The CDR3 totals 17 residues. The germline CDR1 and CDR2 sequences are LNHDA and SQIVND (reference sequence). V was shortened by 5 bases and J by 0 bases, with 17 bases between the two germline ends. In nucleotides, the CDR3 is TGTGCCAGTAGTTCGTACGGGGCCGAGTTCTCTGGAAACACCATATATTTT. This encodes CASSSYGAEFSGNTIYF. The variable domain in full, completed from reference TRBV19 and TRBJ1-3, reads DGGITQSPKYLFRKEGQNVTLSCEQNLNHDAMYWYRQDPGQGLRLIYYSQIVNDFQKGDIAEGYSVSREKKESFPLTVTSAQKNPTAFYLCASSSYGAEFSGNTIYFGEGSWLTVV.

The sample holds one count of this clone. CDR3 in amino acids: CASSYVAQPQHF. The CDR3 coding sequence is TGTGCCAGCAGTTACGTCGCTCAGCCCCAGCATTTT. The chain recombines TRBV6-2 or TRBV6-3 with TRBJ1-5; no clear D. Trimming shortened V by 2 bases and J by 6 bases, and 5 bases separated the two germline ends. The germline V gene encodes CDR1 MNHEY and CDR2 SVGEGT. The CDR3 is made up of 12 amino acids.

This chain links TRBV27 with TRBJ2-3; TRBD1 agrees at 7 bases. The V gene's germline CDR1 is MNHEY and CDR2 SMNVEV (reference sequence). J gave up 2 bases and V 4 bases, and 9 bases lay outside the gene matches. This CDR3 region has 16 residues. The CDR3 DNA follows: TGTGCCAGCAGTTCATACGGGACAGCCTACACAGATACGCAGTATTTT. This encodes CASSSYGTAYTDTQYF.

The chain uses TRBV2 and TRBJ2-3; 8 bases map to TRBD2. Looked up from germline, CDR1 is SNHLY and CDR2 is FYNNEI. The CDR3 covers 15 residues. The J segment lost 4 bases and the V segment lost 7 bases, leaving 10 bases of the junction unmatched. CDR3 in DNA: TGTGCCAGCATGGGCCAGCGGGGGAAGGCAGATACGCAGTATTTT. This translates into CASMGQRGKADTQYF.

This rearrangement joins TRBV6-5 to TRBJ2-1, with D maybe TRBD2 (6 bases). V lost 8 bases and J lost 4, with 12 bases in between. The CDR3 is made up of 13 amino acids. Germline V gives CDR1 MNHEY, CDR2 SVGAGI. CDR3 DNA: TGTGCCAGCGGGGACTCAAGTTACAATGAGCAGTTCTTC. Residues: CASGDSSYNEQFF.

CDR3 in DNA: TGTGCCAGCAGCTTAACACAGTACCGCGATGGCACCATATATTTT. Its protein product is CASSLTQYRDGTIYF. The genes are TRBV7-2 and TRBJ1-3; D gene ambiguous. With 2 bases removed from V and 9 bases from J, the gap between germline ends came to 17 bases. The germline CDR1 and CDR2 sequences are SGHTA and FQGNSA. The CDR3 loop spans 15 amino acids.

The CDR3 reads CASSEPGQGSQPQHF. CDR3 DNA sequence: TGTGCCAGCAGCGAACCGGGACAGGGGAGTCAGCCCCAGCATTTT. The rearrangement links TRBV7-9 to TRBJ1-5, with 10 positions matching TRBD1. J was trimmed by 6 bases and V by 5 bases; bases with no gene match: 7. CDR3 length equals 15 residues. CDR1 is SEHNR, CDR2 FQNEAQ, per germline (reference sequence).

The chain recombines TRBV6-5 with TRBJ2-1; 7 bases are a match to TRBD1. CDR1 and CDR2 from the germline V gene are MNHEY and SVGAGI. There are 15 residues in the CDR3. After removal of 5 bases from V and 4 bases from J, the junction contained 8 bases not matched to a gene. The CDR3 loop reads CASSTRDRPYNEQFF. The CDR3 DNA reads TGTGCCAGCAGTACCCGGGACAGACCATACAATGAGCAGTTCTTC.

A single count supports this clone. The chain combines TRBV11-2 with TRBJ1-4; tentative D call: TRBD1 (5 bases). Germline CDR1 and CDR2: SGHAT and FQNNGV. V shed 4 bases and J shed 8 bases, with 14 bases lying between them. The CDR3 extends over 14 amino acids. The CDR3 reads CASSYAPGGEKLFF. In nucleotides, the CDR3 is TGTGCCAGCAGCTATGCTCCGGGGGGAGAAAAACTGTTTTTT.

A few counts support this clone. The chain couples TRBV24-1 to TRBJ2-2, with TRBD1 identical over 8 bases. The V gene end was trimmed by 1 base and the J gene end by 5 bases; junction bases not matched to a gene: 14. The CDR3 has 19 amino acids. Germline lookup yields CDR1 KGHDR and CDR2 SFDVKD. CDR3 nucleotide sequence: TGTGCCACCAGTGATTTAAGGGGAGGCAGGGGGCGCAGAACCGGGGAGCTGTTTTTT. Protein product: CATSDLRGGRGRRTGELFF.

The chain carries TRBV7-2 and TRBJ2-3; unclear D gene. The CDR3 length is 14 residues. Trimming removed 1 base from V and 4 bases from J, with 9 bases in between. Germline V gene data show CDR1 as SGHTA and CDR2 as FQGNSA. CDR3 amino acids: CASSLGGRADTQYF. CDR3 coding DNA: TGTGCCAGCAGCTTAGGGGGAAGGGCAGATACGCAGTATTTT.

V is TRBV30 and J is TRBJ1-5; TRBD1 matches 9 bases. Germline assignment: CDR1 GTSNPN and CDR2 SVGIG (reference sequence). This CDR3 comprises 15 residues. Germline trimming cut 3 bases from V and 4 bases from J; bases unmatched to any gene: 7. The CDR3 bases are TGTGCCTGGAGCGACGGGACAGGGACTAATCAGCCCCAGCATTTT. Translation: CAWSDGTGTNQPQHF. The full variable domain, rest sourced from reference TRBV30 and TRBJ1-5, is SQTIHQWPATLVQPVGSPLSLECTVEGTSNPNLYWYRQAAGRGLQLLFYSVGIGQISSEVPQNLSASRPQDRQFILSSKKLLLSDSGFYLCAWSDGTGTNQPQHFGDGTRLSIL.

This chain joins TRBV24-1 and TRBJ1-2, with D possibly being TRBD1 (5 bases). V lost 12 bases to trimming and J lost 4 bases, with 17 bases between them. The CDR3 is made up of 13 amino acids. Germline V lookup: CDR1 KGHDR, CDR2 SFDVKD. The CDR3 loop reads CASGGLGVYGYTF. CDR3 coding DNA: TGTGCCTCTGGAGGACTGGGGGTCTATGGCTACACCTTC.

The CDR3 DNA reads as TGTGCCAGCAGCCAAGTCATCCTCTGGGGTACCGGAAACACCATATATTTT. Amino acids: CASSQVILWGTGNTIYF. The rearrangement joins TRBV3-1 (or the pseudogene TRBV3-2) to TRBJ1-3, with D uncertain. The V end was cut by 1 base, the J end by 4 bases, with 17 bases between. CDR1 is LGHDT, CDR2 YNNKEL, per germline (reference sequence). CDR3 size: 17 residues.

This clone was observed once. The V call is TRBV3-1 (or the pseudogene TRBV3-2), the J call TRBJ2-4; 9 positions match TRBD2. The CDR3 runs 15 residues. Germline V CDR1 and CDR2: LGHDT, YNNKEL (reference sequence). V shed 4 bases and J 3 bases; nucleotides not matched to a gene: 4. The CDR3 sequence: CASSPQLAGKNIQYF. As DNA, the CDR3 is TGTGCCAGCAGCCCACAACTAGCGGGCAAAAACATTCAGTACTTC.

This chain connects TRBV6-5 to TRBJ2-5, with a possible D match to TRBD1 (6 bases). CDR3 length: 15 residues. Germline assignment: CDR1 MNHEY and CDR2 SVGAGI. V dropped 5 bases and J dropped 4 bases, with 17 bases sitting between them. The CDR3 coding sequence is TGTGCCAGCAGTACCACAGGGAGTCTCGGAGAGACCCAGTACTTC. It is translated as CASSTTGSLGETQYF.

Only one count was recorded for this clone. The chain links TRBV20-1 to TRBJ2-7; TRBD1 aligns across 10 bases. In germline, CDR1 is DFQATT, CDR2 SNEGSKA (reference sequence). This CDR3 spans 11 amino acids. Unmatched junction bases numbered 7, after V lost 6 bases and J lost 11 bases. The CDR3 region is CSAAGTGEKYF. For the CDR3, the DNA is TGCAGTGCAGCGGGGACAGGGGAGAAGTACTTC.

The chain links TRBV4-3 to TRBJ2-1; the D gene could be TRBD1 or TRBD2 (6 bases each). Germline loops: CDR1 LGHNA, CDR2 YSLEER. Deletions cut 1 base from V and 3 bases from J, with 16 bases between. This CDR3 has 17 residues. CDR3 sequence reads: CASSQGGGGVLYNEQFF. The CDR3 DNA sequence: TGCGCCAGCAGCCAAGGTGGGGGCGGGGTCCTCTACAATGAGCAGTTCTTC.

The chain joins TRBV6-1 to TRBJ1-2; D not certain. Germline assignment: CDR1 MNHNS and CDR2 SASEGT. V lost 3 bases, J lost 11 bases, and 16 bases lay in between. CDR3 length equals 13 residues. CDR3: CASSEDLAASYTF. The CDR3 nucleotides are TGTGCCAGCAGTGAGGACCTCGCAGCCTCTTACACCTTC.